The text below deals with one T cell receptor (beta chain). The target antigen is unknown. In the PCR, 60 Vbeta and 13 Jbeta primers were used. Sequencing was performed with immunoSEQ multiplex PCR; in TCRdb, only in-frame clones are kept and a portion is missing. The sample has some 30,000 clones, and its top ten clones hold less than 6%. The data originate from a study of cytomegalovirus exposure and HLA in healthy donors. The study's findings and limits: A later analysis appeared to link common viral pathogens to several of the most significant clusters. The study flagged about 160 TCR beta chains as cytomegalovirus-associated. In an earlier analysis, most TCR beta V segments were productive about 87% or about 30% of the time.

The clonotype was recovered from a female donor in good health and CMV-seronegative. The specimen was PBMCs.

The CDR3 DNA follows: TGTGCCAGTAGTATAGTTAGAGATCAGCCCCAGCATTTT. It yields the protein CASSIVRDQPQHF. The V and J genes are TRBV19 and TRBJ1-5, with unresolved D. The CDR3 spans 13 residues. Germline values: CDR1 LNHDA, CDR2 SQIVND (reference sequence). Trimming took off 1 base at V and 5 bases at J, with 6 bases between the two ends. The full variable domain, its missing parts supplied by reference TRBV19 and TRBJ1-5, is DGGITQSPKYLFRKEGQNVTLSCEQNLNHDAMYWYRQDPGQGLRLIYYSQIVNDFQKGDIAEGYSVSREKKESFPLTVTSAQKNPTAFYLCASSIVRDQPQHFGDGTRLSIL.